This TCR beta chain was recorded in a study of Tregs in tolerant kidney transplant recipients. The data were produced by immunoSEQ multiplex PCR, yet TCRdb's version contains in-frame clones alone and is incomplete. The data show 200,000 to 300,000 clones, approximately 83% seen once. CDR1 is SGHVS and CDR2 is FQNEAQ in the germline V gene. The CDR3 covers 16 residues. With 5 bases removed from V and 2 bases from J, the gap between germline ends came to 16 bases. The clonotype originates from a human donor in good health. V usage is TRBV7-8 and J usage is TRBJ1-3; no firm D call. The specimen sequenced was CD4+ T cells from blood. The DNA for the CDR3 is TGTGCCAGCAGCGTCAGCCGGATGGGGACTGGAAACACCATATATTTT. Its protein is CASSVSRMGTGNTIYF. The full variable domain, rest sourced from reference TRBV7-8 and TRBJ1-3, is GAGVSQSPRYKVAKRGQDVALRCDPISGHVSLFWYQQALGQGPEFLTYFQNEAQLDKSGLPSDRFFAERPEGSVSTLKIQRTQQEDSAVYLCASSVSRMGTGNTIYFGEGSWLTVV.